Ten or more counts support the clone carrying this T cell receptor (beta chain). Its specificity is not known. This sample stems from a study of CD8 T cells in ankylosing spondylitis. Findings of the study overall: Some of these motif variants have turned up before, in reports on reactive arthritis synovial fluid and blood. CD8+ by phenotype, disease-linked clones were relatively rare in peripheral blood. Clones tied to disease were said to be significantly enriched in matched ankylosing spondylitis synovial fluid. Ankylosing spondylitis blood appeared to carry a characteristic TCR beta motif of roughly eight highly homologous variants.

This CDR3 contains 13 residues. Trimming pared 4 bases from V and 1 base from J, leaving 10 bases between. CDR1 and CDR2 (germline): SQVTM, ANQGSEA. Using quantitative 5'-RACE with molecular barcodes, the authors made TCR beta libraries. In TCRdb, the 5' RACE reads were re-called with MiXCR into one record per CDR3 protein. This table holds more than 500,000 distinct CDR3 sequences, over 4% found once. The chain joins TRBV29-1 to TRBJ2-5; either TRBD1 or TRBD2 may supply D (5 bases each). The source material was blood, either unsorted or a sorted T cell fraction (not recorded which). This TCR derives from a male donor with ankylosing spondylitis. The CDR3 bases are TGCAGCGTTGGAAAGGGACCCCAAGAGACCCAGTACTTC. This translates into CSVGKGPQETQYF.